The 4 T cell receptor beta chains given below trace back to one sample, sequenced in a study of patients and donors after allogeneic stem cell transplantation. TCRdb re-derived calls from the RT-PCR reads in MiXCR, one entry per CDR3 protein. The sample has 65,000 to 80,000 distinct CDR3 sequences; more than 20% are singletons. The specimen sequenced was blood, either unsorted or a sorted T cell fraction (not recorded which). The receptor source for this set is a human donor who was either an allogeneic HSCT recipient or a stem cell or donor lymphocyte infusion donor (not recorded which). It is not recorded whose cells these are; they may come from a transplant donor.

The rearrangement uses TRBV10-3 and TRBJ2-5; D may be TRBD2 (5 bases). This CDR3 region has 12 residues. Trimming shortened V by 5 bases and J by 4 bases, and 8 bases separated the two germline ends. From germline, CDR1 is ENHRY and CDR2 SYGVKD. CDR3 amino acids: CAISWSGETQYF. The DNA for the CDR3 is TGTGCCATCAGTTGGAGCGGAGAGACCCAGTACTTC.

The chain carries TRBV4-3 and TRBJ2-7; 12 positions match TRBD2. This CDR3 has 16 residues. The germline V gene encodes CDR1 LGHNA and CDR2 YSLEER. Trimming at V came to 3 bases and at J to 1 base, leaving 4 bases not matched to a gene. The CDR3 spells CASSQELAGGSYEQYF. The CDR3 region has the DNA TGCGCCAGCAGCCAGGAACTAGCGGGGGGATCCTACGAGCAGTACTTC.

The rearrangement uses TRBV13 and TRBJ1-2; TRBD1 is a possible D gene (5 bases). Germline CDR1 is PRHDT and CDR2 is FYEKMQ (reference sequence). With 5 bases removed from V and 5 bases from J, the gap between germline ends came to 12 bases. This CDR3 has 13 amino acids. The CDR3 is CASSRTNLYGYTF. CDR3 coding DNA: TGTGCCAGCAGCCGGACAAACTTGTATGGCTACACCTTC.

The V and J genes are TRBV3-1 and TRBJ2-3, with a weak D call TRBD1 (5 bases). V gave up 0 bases and J gave up 1 base, with 8 bases separating them. The CDR3 totals 15 residues. Germline V gene lookup returns CDR1 LGHDT and CDR2 YNNKEL (reference sequence). CDR3 in DNA: TGTGCCAGCAGCCAAGAAGTGACAGGCACAGATACGCAGTATTTT. This translates into CASSQEVTGTDTQYF.